These 24 T cell receptor beta chains share one sample of origin, sequenced in a study of CD8 T cells in ankylosing spondylitis. TCRdb redid the calling of the 5' RACE reads with MiXCR, one entry per CDR3 protein. This table holds some 90,000 distinct CDR3 sequences, approximately 30% found once. Material for sequencing was blood, either unsorted or a sorted T cell fraction (not recorded which). All receptors derive from a male donor with ankylosing spondylitis or in good health (not recorded which).

The V and J genes are TRBV11-2 and TRBJ2-2; D gene uncertain. CDR1 SGHAT and CDR2 FQNNGV come from the germline V gene. Deletions cut 0 bases from V and 6 bases from J, with 5 bases between. This CDR3 contains 13 residues. The CDR3 sequence: CASSLEGPGELFF. Here the CDR3 DNA reads TGTGCCAGCAGCTTAGAAGGCCCCGGGGAGCTGTTTTTT.

The chain recombines TRBV20-1 with TRBJ2-7, with 13 bases aligning to TRBD2. Germline CDR1 DFQATT, CDR2 SNEGSKA (reference sequence). This CDR3 has 14 residues. V lost 0 bases and J lost 5; bases outside the gene matches: 1. CDR3: CSARDGLAGDEQYF. The DNA for the CDR3 is TGCAGTGCTAGAGATGGACTAGCGGGAGACGAGCAGTACTTC.

This clonotype was seen more than once but under ten times. V is TRBV4-1 and J is TRBJ2-4; 10 bases are a match to TRBD1. Germline V gene data show CDR1 as MGHRA and CDR2 as YSYEKL. This CDR3 has 19 residues. Germline trimming cut 0 bases from V and 1 base from J; bases unmatched to any gene: 9. The CDR3 spells CASSQEGGTGEFAKNIQYF. CDR3 sequence (DNA): TGCGCCAGCAGCCAAGAAGGCGGGACAGGGGAATTCGCCAAAAACATTCAGTACTTC.

This clonotype was counted between two and nine times. The chain uses TRBV5-1 and TRBJ1-1; perhaps TRBD1 as D (5 bases). Per the germline V gene, CDR1 is SGHRS and CDR2 is YFSETQ. This CDR3 region has 14 residues. Trimming pared 1 base from V and 4 bases from J, leaving 11 bases between. The DNA for the CDR3 is TGCGCCAGCAGCTTGCTTCAGGGAGGCACTGAAGCTTTCTTT. Amino acids: CASSLLQGGTEAFF.

The V call is TRBV24-1, the J call TRBJ2-1; unclear D gene. The CDR3 covers 12 residues. Trimming shortened V by 1 base and J by 3 bases, and 0 bases separated the two germline ends. The germline V gene encodes CDR1 KGHDR and CDR2 SFDVKD. CDR3 sequence (DNA): TGTGCCACCAGTGATTTCTACAATGAGCAGTTCTTC. It translates to CATSDFYNEQFF.

This clonotype was found a few times. V gene TRBV29-1 combines with J gene TRBJ1-3; 9 bases align to TRBD1. Losses at the gene ends were 6 bases for V and 2 bases for J; bases not matched to a gene: 5. This CDR3 comprises 14 residues. The V gene's germline CDR1 is SQVTM and CDR2 ANQGSEA. The CDR3 DNA follows: TGCAGCGTGGTACAGGGGGCTGCTGGAAACACCATATATTTT. This translates into CSVVQGAAGNTIYF. Based on the CDR3 plus reference TRBV29-1 and TRBJ1-3, the full variable domain is SAVISQKPSRDICQRGTSLTIQCQVDSQVTMMFWYRQQPGQSLTLIATANQGSEATYESGFVIDKFPISRPNLTFSTLTVSNMSPEDSSIYLCSVVQGAAGNTIYFGEGSWLTVV.

The sample holds a few counts of this clonotype. The chain links TRBV28 to TRBJ1-1; D is undetermined. Looked up from germline, CDR1 is MDHEN and CDR2 is SYDVKM. This CDR3 comprises 12 residues. Trimming stripped 0 bases from V and 5 bases from J, with 4 bases between. The CDR3 spells CASSLWATEAFF. For the CDR3, the DNA is TGTGCCAGCAGTTTATGGGCAACTGAAGCTTTCTTT.

This clonotype was seen many times. V and J are TRBV7-6 and TRBJ2-1; TRBD1 matches 9 bases. CDR3 length: 15 residues. The junction had 8 bases not matched to a gene; V was cut back by 5 bases and J by 6 bases. CDR1 is SGHVS, CDR2 FNYEAQ, per germline. In DNA, the CDR3 is TGTGCCAGCAGCCCCCGGGACAGGGACTCCAATGAGCAGTTCTTC. This translates into CASSPRDRDSNEQFF.

The chain links TRBV11-1 to TRBJ1-1; weak D call: TRBD1 (6 bases). V shed 3 bases and J shed 1 base, with 21 bases lying between them. The CDR3 loop spans 18 amino acids. Germline lookup yields CDR1 SGHAT and CDR2 FQDESV (reference sequence). For the CDR3, the DNA is TGTGCCAGCAGCTTCCCACAGGGTGAGGGTAACGAGAACACTGAAGCTTTCTTT. Its translation: CASSFPQGEGNENTEAFF.

This clonotype was seen only once. The V and J genes are TRBV9 and TRBJ1-2, with D possibly TRBD1 on 5 matching bases. The germline V and J ends were trimmed by 2 bases and 7 bases, with 12 bases remaining between them. The CDR3 runs to 13 residues. From germline, CDR1 is SGDLS and CDR2 YYNGEE. This CDR3 is CASSVNLGLGYTF. CDR3 bases: TGTGCCAGCAGCGTTAACTTGGGGCTTGGCTACACCTTC.

The chain links TRBV11-1 to TRBJ2-1, with 10 bases aligning to TRBD2. Germline lookup yields CDR1 SGHAT and CDR2 FQDESV (reference sequence). V shed 0 bases, J shed 5 bases, and the junction held 13 bases outside the gene matches. The CDR3 runs to 19 residues. Here the CDR3 reads CASSLAGLALSGGHNEQFF. The CDR3 DNA follows: TGTGCCAGCAGCTTAGCGGGACTAGCGCTAAGTGGGGGCCACAATGAGCAGTTCTTC. The variable domain in full, completed from reference TRBV11-1 and TRBJ2-1, reads EAEVAQSPRYKITEKSQAVAFWCDPISGHATLYWYRQILGQGPELLVQFQDESVVDDSQLPKDRFSAERLKGVDSTLKIQPAELGDSAMYLCASSLAGLALSGGHNEQFFGPGTRLTVL.

J is TRBJ1-6 and V is TRBV7-6; D unclear. Trimming took 2 bases from V and 7 from J, leaving 9 bases between them. The CDR3 loop spans 14 amino acids. Germline V gene data show CDR1 as SGHVS and CDR2 as FNYEAQ. Here the CDR3 DNA reads TGTGCCAGCAGCTTATCGGGTGGCAATTCACCCCTCCACTTT. It specifies CASSLSGGNSPLHF.

This chain connects TRBV30 to TRBJ2-7; possibly TRBD2 for D (5 bases). The germline gives CDR1 GTSNPN, CDR2 SVGIG (reference sequence). V dropped 4 bases and J dropped 0 bases, with 13 bases sitting between them. There are 14 residues in the CDR3. CDR3 protein: CAWKGSVNSYEQYF. In DNA form, the CDR3 reads TGTGCCTGGAAAGGTAGCGTAAACTCCTACGAGCAGTACTTC.

This clonotype has at least ten counts. The genes are TRBV20-1 and TRBJ1-5, with a tentative D call TRBD1 (6 bases). The length of the CDR3 is 15 residues. Between the trimmed V and J ends, which lost 0 bases and 3 bases, there was a span of 12 bases. Germline CDR1 reads DFQATT; CDR2 reads SNEGSKA (reference sequence). This chain's CDR3 is CSARDWTDANQPQHF. The DNA for the CDR3 is TGCAGTGCTAGAGATTGGACAGACGCCAATCAGCCCCAGCATTTT.

The chain links TRBV18 to TRBJ1-4; possibly TRBD1 for D (5 bases). CDR1 is KGHSH and CDR2 is LQKENI in the germline V gene. This CDR3 is 15 amino acids long. Deletions cut 2 bases from V and 3 bases from J, with 10 bases between. The CDR3 bases are TGTGCCAGCTCACCAGAGGGGCACTCTAATGAAAAACTGTTTTTT. Its protein product is CASSPEGHSNEKLFF.

This clonotype was found a few times. The rearrangement uses TRBV20-1 and TRBJ2-5; possibly TRBD1 for D (6 bases). V shed 5 bases and J shed 7 bases, with 17 bases lying between them. The CDR3 has 13 amino acids. Germline-derived CDR1 and CDR2 are DFQATT and SNEGSKA (reference sequence). CDR3 amino acids: CSAPPQGTGTQYF. The CDR3 region has the DNA TGCAGTGCTCCTCCACAGGGAACGGGGACCCAGTACTTC.

This clonotype was picked up many times. The chain employs TRBV28 and TRBJ1-6, with a tentative D call TRBD1 (5 bases). The CDR3 has 16 residues. Germline values: CDR1 MDHEN, CDR2 SYDVKM. V lost 3 bases and J 7 bases, leaving 16 bases between the germline ends. Written as DNA, the CDR3 is TGTGCCAGCAGTTTCGGAGCAGGGTCGACCAATTCACCCCTCCACTTT. This translates into CASSFGAGSTNSPLHF.

V and J are TRBV29-1 and TRBJ2-1; D is possibly TRBD1 or TRBD2 (5 bases each). V lost 4 bases, J lost 2 bases, and 9 bases lay in between. The CDR3 covers 13 residues. Germline CDR1 is SQVTM and CDR2 is ANQGSEA. The CDR3 reads CSVGRDPYNEQFF. Written as DNA, the CDR3 is TGCAGCGTTGGCAGGGACCCCTACAATGAGCAGTTCTTC.

The chain combines TRBV5-1 with TRBJ1-1; TRBD1 agrees at 11 bases. After removal of 5 bases from V and 1 base from J, the junction contained 4 bases not matched to a gene. This CDR3 contains 15 residues. Germline V gives CDR1 SGHRS, CDR2 YFSETQ. This chain's CDR3 is CASRPGTGGNTEAFF. DNA for the CDR3: TGCGCCAGCAGACCCGGGACAGGGGGGAACACTGAAGCTTTCTTT.

The sample holds a few counts of this clonotype. The chain uses TRBV10-2 and TRBJ1-3; no reliable D call. The germline V gene encodes CDR1 WSHSY and CDR2 SAAADI. The length of the CDR3 is 14 residues. V was trimmed by 6 bases and J by 0 bases, leaving 9 bases between them. The CDR3, as DNA: TGCGCCAGCAGACCAGTGATCTCTGGAAACACCATATATTTT. Its protein is CASRPVISGNTIYF.

The chain joins TRBV18 to TRBJ2-7; no firm D call. CDR3 length: 15 amino acids. V was cut by 4 bases and J by 0 bases, with 13 bases left in between. Germline loops: CDR1 KGHSH, CDR2 LQKENI. CDR3 in amino acids: CASSQNPSASYEQYF. As DNA, the CDR3 is TGTGCCAGCTCACAAAACCCAAGTGCCTCCTACGAGCAGTACTTC. Supplemented by reference TRBV18 and TRBJ2-7, the full variable domain reads NAGVMQNPRHLVRRRGQEARLRCSPMKGHSHVYWYRQLPEEGLKFMVYLQKENIIDESGMPKERFSAEFPKEGPSILRIQQVVRGDSAAYFCASSQNPSASYEQYFGPGTRLTVT.

This clonotype showed up just a few times. The V gene is TRBV20-1, the J gene TRBJ1-3; D gene uncertain. There are 13 residues in the CDR3. The V gene's germline CDR1 is DFQATT and CDR2 SNEGSKA (reference sequence). The V gene lost 3 bases and the J gene lost 0 bases, with 6 bases spanning the gap. The CDR3 nucleotides are TGCAGTGCTAGGTACAGCTCTGGAAACACCATATATTTT. Residues: CSARYSSGNTIYF.

This clonotype occurred a few times. The J gene is TRBJ2-1, the V gene TRBV6-4; TRBD1 aligns across 10 bases. Germline V lookup: CDR1 MRHNA, CDR2 SNTAGT. With 4 bases clipped from V and 7 bases from J, the junction kept 16 bases outside the gene matches. The CDR3 contains 18 residues. DNA for the CDR3: TGTGCCAGCAGTGTAAGCTTCGTAGGACAGGGGGTAAATAATGAGCAGTTCTTC. Its protein product is CASSVSFVGQGVNNEQFF.

This clonotype was seen a handful of times. The V call is TRBV13, the J call TRBJ1-1, with TRBD1 matching 7 bases. This CDR3 comprises 13 residues. V lost 6 bases and J lost 14; bases outside the gene matches: 15. Germline V gene lookup returns CDR1 PRHDT and CDR2 FYEKMQ (reference sequence). This chain's CDR3 is CASSPTGSPRSFF. For the CDR3, the DNA is TGTGCCAGCAGTCCGACAGGGTCTCCCAGGTCGTTCTTT.